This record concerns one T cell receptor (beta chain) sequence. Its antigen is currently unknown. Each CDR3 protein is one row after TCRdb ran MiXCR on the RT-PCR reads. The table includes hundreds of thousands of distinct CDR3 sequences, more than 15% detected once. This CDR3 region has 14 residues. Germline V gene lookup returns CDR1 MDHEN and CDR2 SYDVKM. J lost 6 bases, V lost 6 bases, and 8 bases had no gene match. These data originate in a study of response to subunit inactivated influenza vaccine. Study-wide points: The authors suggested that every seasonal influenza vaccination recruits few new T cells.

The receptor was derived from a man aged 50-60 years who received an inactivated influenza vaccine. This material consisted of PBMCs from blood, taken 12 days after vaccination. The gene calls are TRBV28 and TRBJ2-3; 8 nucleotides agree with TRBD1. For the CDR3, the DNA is TGTGCCAGCAGGGGTGCAGGGGGCGTGGATACGCAGTATTTT. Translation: CASRGAGGVDTQYF.